This TCR beta chain was documented in a study of CD8+ T cells in alopecia areata (dated by TCRdb to between 2017 and 2018). About the full investigation: Treated patients were enrolled in an open-label pilot trial of oral tofacitinib, 5 to 10 mg twice daily, for moderate-to-severe alopecia areata. Patients on tofacitinib were biopsied at baseline and after 4 and 24 weeks of treatment, and several of the patients also had a later scalp biopsy. Patients received tofacitinib for 6 to 18 months and were then followed off drug for 6 months to check for delayed response and recurrence. Human TCRbeta sequencing covered scalp tissue and sorted CD4+ and CD8+ peripheral blood T cells from patchy and totalis/universalis alopecia areata patients and healthy controls. TCRbeta CDR3 regions were amplified by immunoSEQ multiplex PCR using 35 Vbeta forward and 13 Jbeta reverse primers. The RNA source kit depended on sample type: the PAXgene miRNA kit for fixed scalp, the miRNeasy kit for PBMCs, and the RNeasy kit for mouse skin. Scalp clonality was compared across normal scalp (n=4), patchy alopecia areata scalp (n=8), and alopecia totalis/universalis scalp (n=8). The study used high-throughput TCRbeta sequencing to examine T cell clonal expansion in alopecia areata, in both the C3H/HeJ mouse model and human patients.

The time point label, as the study defines it: baseline before oral tofacitinib. From alopecia areata patients, peripheral blood was collected along with lesional scalp punch biopsies. PBMCs were separated by density centrifugation and stained for CD3, CD4 and CD8, after which CD4+ and CD8+ T cells were sorted on a FACSAria. To note about this clone: Its antigen specificity is not known. Base qualities are not provided; no much larger clone lies one nucleotide away.

Library generation was performed with the immunoSEQ multiplex PCR assay. RNA was extracted from all samples and reverse transcribed into cDNA, which served as template for TCR sequencing. SuperScript III was used for first-strand cDNA synthesis, primed with a 2:1 mix of oligo-dT and random hexamers. A synthetic immune receptor repertoire was used to measure amplification bias, and any remaining bias was corrected computationally. As for the authors' bioinformatics: Raw reads were preprocessed for error removal, and CDR3 was defined according to IMGT conventions as running from the conserved cysteine to phenylalanine. Clonality was computed by normalizing Shannon entropy by log2 of the number of productive unique TCRs and subtracting the result from 1. Whether scalp clones were CD4 or CD8 was inferred by matching scalp TCRbeta sequences against CD4 and CD8 repertoires sorted from blood. TCRdb took over this immuneACCESS table, retaining in-frame rearrangements with V and J assigned. Such tables are incomplete; in checked studies, under half of the missing clones stem from an unresolved V gene, and the remainder is unexplained. The D gene and trimming were derived from the DNA, and the V and J assignments and clone size from that table. The sample profile shows 150,000 to 160,000 clones; around half of them were found once. Roughly a fifth of the sample is held by the ten biggest clonotypes.

The investigation overall reported the following: Scalp TCR repertoire analysis is complicated because resident alphabeta T cells in normal human skin are also sequenced, whereas mouse skin is dominated by gammadelta T cells. Higher clonality and more expanded CD8+ clones were observed in lesional scalp than in normal scalp, particularly in alopecia totalis/universalis, a finding suggestive of antigenic drive. Shared TCR sequences between patients were less evident than in mice, which may be partly attributable to HLA diversity in the patient population.

The sequence was collected from a human donor with alopecia areata. Sequencing used CD8+ T cells sorted from blood, obtained at week 0.

The CDR3 here reads CASSQDVYTEAFF. The sequenced DNA is TGCGCCAGCAGCCAAGACGTCTACACTGAAGCTTTCTTT. The sequence links TRBV4-1 to TRBJ1-1, with the D gene not confidently named. Per the germline V gene, MGHRA is the CDR1 and YSYEKL is the CDR2. V lost 0 bases and J lost 3 bases; the stretch between them is 5 bases long. The CDR3, cysteine through phenylalanine, is 13 amino acids long. Just CDR3 DNA is preserved here, 39 bases in frame from base 1.